One sample yielded the 7 T cell receptor beta chains listed below, sequenced in a study of cytomegalovirus exposure and HLA in healthy donors. Use of 60 Vbeta and 13 Jbeta primers characterized the PCR. Assay: immunoSEQ multiplex PCR; the TCRdb copy retains only in-frame clones and omits some. This table holds some 200,000 clones, around 86% found once. The sequencing sample was made of PBMCs. All receptors come from a man between 40 and 49 years old in good health and CMV-seropositive.

The chain combines TRBV19 with TRBJ1-5; 8 bases are a match to TRBD1. The ends lost 5 bases at V and 3 bases at J; junction bases unmatched: 3. The CDR3 is made up of 14 amino acids. In germline, CDR1 is LNHDA, CDR2 SQIVND (reference sequence). The CDR3 sequence is CASSPDRDNQPQHF. As DNA, the CDR3 is TGTGCCAGTAGTCCGGACAGGGACAATCAGCCCCAGCATTTT.

The J gene is TRBJ2-2, the V gene TRBV28, with 7 bases identical to TRBD1. V dropped 10 bases and J dropped 1; count of bases not matched to a gene: 6. The CDR3 covers 14 residues. Germline CDR1 reads MDHEN; CDR2 reads SYDVKM. The CDR3 DNA reads as TGTGCCATCCAGAGACAGGGGAACACCGGGGAGCTGTTTTTT. It codes for CAIQRQGNTGELFF.

The J gene is TRBJ1-1, the V gene TRBV4-3, with D perhaps matching TRBD1 (5 bases). The CDR3 extends over 17 amino acids. V lost 6 bases, J lost 0 bases, and 20 bases lay in between. Germline V lookup: CDR1 LGHNA, CDR2 YSLEER. In DNA form, the CDR3 reads TGCGCCAGCAGTCGCTTGACTAGGGACGGACTGAACACTGAAGCTTTCTTT. Its translation is CASSRLTRDGLNTEAFF.

The chain is built from TRBV30 and TRBJ1-2; D gene ambiguous. Germline CDR1 reads GTSNPN; CDR2 reads SVGIG (reference sequence). The CDR3 covers 12 residues. Trimming shortened V by 3 bases and J by 2 bases, and 7 bases separated the two germline ends. The CDR3 is CAWRGRNYGYTF. As DNA, the CDR3 is TGTGCCTGGAGAGGGAGGAACTATGGCTACACCTTC. The complete variable domain, with remaining parts taken from reference TRBV30 and TRBJ1-2, reads SQTIHQWPATLVQPVGSPLSLECTVEGTSNPNLYWYRQAAGRGLQLLFYSVGIGQISSEVPQNLSASRPQDRQFILSSKKLLLSDSGFYLCAWRGRNYGYTFGSGTRLTVV.

The V and J genes are TRBV18 and TRBJ1-1, with TRBD1 as a possible D gene (5 bases). The CDR3 contains 14 residues. V was cut by 7 bases and J by 3 bases, with 15 bases left in between. CDR1 is KGHSH and CDR2 is LQKENI in the germline V gene. The CDR3 sequence: CASFRGGRDTEAFF. DNA for the CDR3: TGTGCCAGCTTCCGGGGGGGACGGGACACTGAAGCTTTCTTT.

The chain has TRBV5-8 and TRBJ2-3, with 9 bases that match TRBD2. Germline loops: CDR1 SGHTS, CDR2 YDEGEE. Trimming took 10 bases from V and 0 from J; bases not matched to a gene: 6. CDR3 size: 14 residues. As DNA, the CDR3 is TGTGCCGTCGGGGCGGGGGGGAGCACAGATACGCAGTATTTT. Its translation is CAVGAGGSTDTQYF.

The rearrangement joins TRBV12-5 to TRBJ2-7; a weak D match, TRBD1 (6 bases). Germline V gene data show CDR1 as LGHNT and CDR2 as FRNRAP. This CDR3 has 16 residues. The ends were cut back, 1 base at V and 0 bases at J, with 13 bases in the middle. The CDR3 spells CASGLELDRSSYEQYF. The CDR3 region has the DNA TGTGCTAGTGGTTTGGAATTAGACAGGAGCTCCTACGAGCAGTACTTC.